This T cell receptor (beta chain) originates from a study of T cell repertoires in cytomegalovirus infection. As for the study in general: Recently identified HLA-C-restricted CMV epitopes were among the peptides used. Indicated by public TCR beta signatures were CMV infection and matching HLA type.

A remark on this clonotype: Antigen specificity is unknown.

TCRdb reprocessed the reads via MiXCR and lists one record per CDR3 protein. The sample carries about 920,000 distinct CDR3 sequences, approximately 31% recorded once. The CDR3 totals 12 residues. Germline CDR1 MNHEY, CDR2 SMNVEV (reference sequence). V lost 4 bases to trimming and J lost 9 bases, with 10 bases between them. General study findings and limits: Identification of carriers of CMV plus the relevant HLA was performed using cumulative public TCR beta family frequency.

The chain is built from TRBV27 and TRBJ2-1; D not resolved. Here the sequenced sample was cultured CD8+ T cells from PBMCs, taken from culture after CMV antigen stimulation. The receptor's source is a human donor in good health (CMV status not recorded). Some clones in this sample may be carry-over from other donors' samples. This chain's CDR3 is CASSSNTFEQFF. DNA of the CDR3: TGTGCCAGCAGTTCAAACACCTTTGAGCAGTTCTTC.